Described below is a single T cell receptor (beta chain) sequence and its context. This sample was taken from a study of early T cells in non-severe SARS-CoV-2 infection. About the study: The chains were unpaired, and the sequenced material was bulk RNA from unsorted whole blood.

The length of the CDR3 is 20 residues. With V trimmed by 0 bases and J by 3 bases, 13 bases remained unmatched. Germline V gene data show CDR1 as MNHEY and CDR2 as SVGEGT. Attached unique molecular identifiers marked individual cDNA molecules. TCRdb re-called the 5' RACE reads with MiXCR, one entry per CDR3 protein. The repertoire includes about 31,000 distinct CDR3 sequences, roughly 7.1% of them detected once, and approximately 13% sits in the top ten. The genes are TRBV6-2 or TRBV6-3 and TRBJ2-6; the match to TRBD1 covers 8 bases. The clonotype was recovered from an adult who was a healthcare worker with PCR-confirmed SARS-CoV-2 infection or an uninfected control (not recorded which). The sequences come from whole blood, collected at baseline. The CDR3 nucleotides are TGTGCCAGCAGTTACTCGATAGAGACCGGGACAGGATTTGGGGCCAACGTCCTGACTTTC. It encodes CASSYSIETGTGFGANVLTF.